This T cell receptor (beta chain) appears in the sequencing data of a study of response to subunit inactivated influenza vaccine. TCRdb processed the RT-PCR reads anew with MiXCR; each CDR3 protein has one entry. This sample has 200,000 to 300,000 distinct CDR3 sequences, with 10% to 15% found just once. This clonotype was recorded at least ten times. The CDR3 loop spans 16 amino acids. V lost 0 bases and J 5 bases, leaving 15 bases between the germline ends. The source is a man aged 50 to 60 who received an inactivated influenza vaccine. Sequenced material: non-naive T cells sorted from PBMCs, taken approximately 15 days before vaccination. The rearrangement joins TRBV12-3 or TRBV12-4 to TRBJ2-3; D perhaps matches TRBD2 (7 bases). The CDR3 bases are TGTGCCAGCAGTTTAGCTGGGCGGGGGCAAGGAGATACGCAGTATTTT. This translates into CASSLAGRGQGDTQYF.